The TCR beta chain described here comes from a study of T-cell memory formation after mild COVID-19. CDR3 length: 17 residues. Unmatched junction bases numbered 11, after V lost 6 bases and J lost 5 bases. Germline CDR1 ENHRY, CDR2 SYGVKD. In TCRdb, the 5' RACE reads were re-called with MiXCR into one record per CDR3 protein. The sample has about 360,000 distinct CDR3 sequences, approximately 15% seen once. This clonotype has ten or more counts. The receptor comes from a man aged 18 to 29 who had mild COVID-19 (a few samples of this study predate the infection). Cell type and time point are not known. This chain uses TRBV10-3 with TRBJ1-5, with 12 bases that match TRBD1. The specimen sequenced was PBMCs or a T cell subset sorted from them (not recorded which). For the CDR3, the DNA is TGTGCCATCAGGCTGCCGGGACAGGGGGCAAGAGATCAGCCCCAGCATTTT. This sequence encodes CAIRLPGQGARDQPQHF.